This T cell receptor beta chain is drawn from a study of metastatic and nonmetastatic thyroid tumors. For the study at large: Repertoires from blood and tumor or nodule tissue of malignant and benign thyroid patients were compared.

Overall study results and limits: Malignant thyroid tumors reportedly exceeded benign nodules significantly in TCR beta diversity, with the difference appearing in blood and tumor.

The entire patient cohort was treatment-naive prior to thyroid surgery. V was shortened by 6 bases and J by 5 bases, with 13 bases between the two germline ends. Germline V CDR1 and CDR2: DFQATT, SNEGSKA (reference sequence). The CDR3 totals 12 residues. Through MiXCR, TCRdb re-clonotyped the PCR reads. The table lists some 15,000 clones, under 30% of them singletons. This clone was found a few times. Its antigen is unknown. The rearrangement joins TRBV20-1 to TRBJ1-2, with a possible D match to TRBD1 (5 bases). This TCR was recovered from a female donor with papillary thyroid cancer or a benign thyroid nodule (not recorded which). Some clones in this sample may be carry-over from other donors' samples. The sequenced sample was adjacent normal tissue. The CDR3 region has the DNA TGCAGTGCGCGGGACGGGCCTTATGGCTACACCTTC. Its protein product is CSARDGPYGYTF.